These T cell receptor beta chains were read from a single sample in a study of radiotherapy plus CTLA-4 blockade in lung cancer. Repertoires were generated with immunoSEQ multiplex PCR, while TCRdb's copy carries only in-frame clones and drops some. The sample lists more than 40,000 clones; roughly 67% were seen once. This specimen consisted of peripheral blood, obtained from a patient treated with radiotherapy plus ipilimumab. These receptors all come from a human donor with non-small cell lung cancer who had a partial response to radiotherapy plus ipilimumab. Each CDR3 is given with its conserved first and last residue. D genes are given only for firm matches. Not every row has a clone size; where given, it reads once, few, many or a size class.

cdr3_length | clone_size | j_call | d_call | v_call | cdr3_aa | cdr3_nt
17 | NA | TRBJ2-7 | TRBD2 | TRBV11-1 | CASSFLTSGRGPYEQYF | TGTGCCAGCAGCTTTTTGACTAGCGGGAGAGGCCCCTACGAGCAGTACTTC
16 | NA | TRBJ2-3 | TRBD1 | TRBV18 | CASSPIQGASTDTQYF | TGTGCCAGCTCACCCATACAGGGGGCTAGCACAGATACGCAGTATTTT
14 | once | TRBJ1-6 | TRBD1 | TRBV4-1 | CASSLGQGNSPLHF | TGCGCCAGCAGCCTTGGACAGGGTAATTCACCCCTCCACTTT
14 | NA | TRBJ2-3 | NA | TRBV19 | CATTPGTTRDTQYF | TGTGCCACAACGCCCGGGACAACGAGGGATACGCAGTATTTT
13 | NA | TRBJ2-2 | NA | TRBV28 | CASSLGLAGELFF | TGTGCCAGCAGTCTGGGACTCGCCGGGGAGCTGTTTTTT
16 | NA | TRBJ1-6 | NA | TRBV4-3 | CASSQEAQAHNSPLHF | TGCGCCAGCAGCCAAGAAGCCCAGGCCCATAATTCACCCCTCCACTTT
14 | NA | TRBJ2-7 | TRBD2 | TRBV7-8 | CASSDTSGPYEQYF | TGTGCCAGCAGCGATACTAGCGGCCCCTACGAGCAGTACTTC
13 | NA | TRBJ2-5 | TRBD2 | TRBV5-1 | CASSLAGAETQYF | TGCGCCAGCAGCCTAGCGGGGGCGGAGACCCAGTACTTC
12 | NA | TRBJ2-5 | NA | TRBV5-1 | CASSIDQETQYF | TGCGCCAGCAGTATAGACCAAGAGACCCAGTACTTC
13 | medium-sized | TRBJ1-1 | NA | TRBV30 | CAYQRVLNTEAFF | TGTGCCTACCAACGGGTCTTGAACACTGAAGCTTTCTTT
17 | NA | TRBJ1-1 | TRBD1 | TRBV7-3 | CASRKQGARGMNTEAFF | TGTGCCAGCAGGAAACAGGGGGCGCGAGGGATGAACACTGAAGCTTTCTTT
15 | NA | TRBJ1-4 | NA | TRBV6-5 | CASSSGQIPGEKLFF | TGTGCCAGCAGTTCCGGACAGATCCCGGGCGAAAAACTGTTTTTT
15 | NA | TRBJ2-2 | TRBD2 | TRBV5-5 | CASSRQRGDGGELFF | TGTGCCAGCAGCCGCCAGCGGGGGGATGGCGGGGAGCTGTTTTTT
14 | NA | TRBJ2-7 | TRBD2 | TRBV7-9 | CASSYLAGVNEQYF | TGTGCCAGCAGCTACTTAGCGGGAGTCAACGAGCAGTACTTC
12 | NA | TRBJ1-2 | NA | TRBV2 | CASSESGFGYTF | TGTGCCAGCAGTGAATCCGGGTTTGGCTACACCTTC
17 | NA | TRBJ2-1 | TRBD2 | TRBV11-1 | CASSYPTSGSPYNEQFF | TGTGCCAGCAGCTACCCGACTAGCGGGTCGCCCTACAATGAGCAGTTCTTC
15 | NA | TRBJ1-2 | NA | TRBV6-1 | CASSPVAGGFYGYTF | TGTGCCAGCAGTCCGGTCGCGGGGGGCTTTTATGGCTACACCTTC